Listed here are 26 T cell receptor beta chains from one sample, sequenced in a study of cytomegalovirus exposure and HLA in healthy donors. Produced via immunoSEQ multiplex PCR; TCRdb's table is partial and in-frame only. This table holds roughly 250,000 clones, 70% to 90% found once. Material: PBMCs. Receptors were obtained from a woman aged 30 to 39 in good health and CMV-seropositive.

The chain has TRBV11-3 and TRBJ2-5; maybe TRBD2 (5 bases). V shed 4 bases and J shed 5 bases, with 11 bases lying between them. CDR1 and CDR2 from the germline V gene are SGHNT and YENEEA. The CDR3 has 13 amino acids. CDR3 in DNA: TGTGCCAGCAGCTATCTAGGGAGCGAGACCCAGTACTTC. It translates to CASSYLGSETQYF.

A word on this clone: The identical CDR3 is also encoded by other nucleotide sequences in the sample. The chain couples TRBV11-3 to TRBJ1-1, with TRBD1 identical over 10 bases. The CDR3 covers 15 residues. Germline V gene sequence: CDR1 SGHNT, CDR2 YENEEA. J was trimmed by 1 base and V by 4 bases; bases with no gene match: 3. CDR3: CASSSGQGENTEAFF. CDR3 sequence (DNA): TGTGCCAGCAGCTCCGGACAGGGGGAGAACACTGAAGCTTTCTTT.

This clone occurred a few times. This chain connects TRBV5-1 to TRBJ1-3, with D tentatively TRBD1 (6 bases). In germline, CDR1 is SGHRS, CDR2 YFSETQ. The CDR3 is made up of 14 amino acids. Trimming removed 4 bases at V and 4 bases at J, with 12 bases between. The chain's CDR3 is CASSEPGTGNTIYF. For the CDR3, the DNA is TGCGCCAGCAGCGAACCGGGGACAGGAAACACCATATATTTT.

The chain recombines TRBV28 with TRBJ1-1, with D perhaps matching TRBD1 (6 bases). The CDR3 contains 15 residues. Trimming took off 4 bases at V and 1 base at J, with 13 bases between the two ends. Germline values: CDR1 MDHEN, CDR2 SYDVKM. CDR3 loop: CASSSGGQGNTEAFF. The DNA for the CDR3 is TGTGCCAGCAGTTCGGGGGGACAAGGGAACACTGAAGCTTTCTTT.

CDR3 loop: CASSRRDRIYEQYF. In DNA form, the CDR3 reads TGTGCCAGCAGCCGACGGGACAGGATCTACGAGCAGTACTTC. V is TRBV6-6 and J is TRBJ2-7; 8 bases are a match to TRBD1. The V and J ends lost 6 bases and 3 bases, in that order; junction bases with no gene match: 7. Germline values: CDR1 MNHNY, CDR2 SVGAGI (reference sequence). The CDR3 spans 14 residues.

This clone was detected once. The gene calls are TRBV18 and TRBJ2-7; 8 bases map to TRBD1. The germline CDR1 and CDR2 sequences are KGHSH and LQKENI. With V trimmed by 3 bases and J by 6 bases, 4 bases remained unmatched. This CDR3 region has 13 residues. In nucleotides, the CDR3 is TGTGCCAGCTCACCGGACAGGGCGGGCGAGCAGTACTTC. Amino acids: CASSPDRAGEQYF.

V gene TRBV28 combines with J gene TRBJ2-7; a possible D gene is TRBD1 (5 bases). V was pared by 5 bases and J by 7 bases, with 21 bases between. The CDR3 consists of 15 residues. From germline, CDR1 is MDHEN and CDR2 SYDVKM. CDR3 sequence: CASSLGPKSSWEQYF. CDR3 in DNA: TGTGCCAGCAGTCTGGGGCCCAAATCAAGCTGGGAGCAGTACTTC.

The rearrangement joins TRBV14 to TRBJ1-2; 8 bases map to TRBD1. J was trimmed by 8 bases and V by 1 base; bases with no gene match: 3. The CDR3 has 13 amino acids. The germline V gene encodes CDR1 SGHDN and CDR2 FVKESK. CDR3 sequence (DNA): TGTGCCAGCAGCCAAGGGGGACAGGCGGGCTACACCTTC. It is translated as CASSQGGQAGYTF.

This clone was recorded once. V is TRBV19 and J is TRBJ2-7, with 7 bases fitting TRBD1. The length of the CDR3 is 14 residues. Germline CDR1 LNHDA, CDR2 SQIVND (reference sequence). The V and J ends lost 6 bases and 3 bases, in that order; junction bases with no gene match: 8. In nucleotides, the CDR3 is TGTGCCAGTAGAAAAGACAGGGACCACTACGAGCAGTACTTC. This codes for CASRKDRDHYEQYF.

This sequence joins TRBV28 and TRBJ1-1; 10 bases fit TRBD1. Germline values: CDR1 MDHEN, CDR2 SYDVKM. Germline trimming cut 6 bases from V and 4 bases from J; bases unmatched to any gene: 8. This CDR3 is 15 amino acids long. DNA for the CDR3: TGTGCCAGCAGACCCGGGACAGGGGAAGGCACTGAAGCTTTCTTT. Protein product: CASRPGTGEGTEAFF.

This chain uses TRBV2 with TRBJ1-1, with D uncertain. Per the germline V gene, CDR1 is SNHLY and CDR2 is FYNNEI. V dropped 4 bases and J dropped 2 bases, with 14 bases sitting between them. CDR3 size: 15 residues. CDR3 residues: CASSGTRPFNTEAFF. The CDR3 region has the DNA TGTGCCAGCAGTGGGACTCGCCCCTTTAACACTGAAGCTTTCTTT.

V gene TRBV19 combines with J gene TRBJ2-1; 8 bases are a match to TRBD2. Trimming cost V 3 bases and J 4 bases; bases outside gene matches: 5. There are 15 residues in the CDR3. CDR1 LNHDA and CDR2 SQIVND come from the germline V gene (reference sequence). The CDR3 reads CASSISGSGYNEQFF. The CDR3 nucleotides are TGTGCCAGTAGTATCAGCGGGAGTGGGTACAATGAGCAGTTCTTC.

With regard to this clone: An end of the junction differs from the germline gene, which may be a read error. The chain couples TRBV6-1 to TRBJ1-2, with D tentatively TRBD1 (5 bases). This CDR3 spans 13 amino acids. Germline V CDR1 and CDR2: MNHNS, SASEGT. The CDR3 loop reads CASSEWAGATTSF. For the CDR3, the DNA is TGTGCCAGCAGTGAATGGGCTGGGGCAACCACCTCCTTC.

This clone is a singleton in its sample. The chain employs TRBV7-6 and TRBJ2-1, with TRBD2 as a possible D gene (6 bases). The V end was cut by 5 bases, the J end by 6 bases, with 14 bases between. This CDR3 contains 14 residues. Germline CDR1 SGHVS, CDR2 FNYEAQ. The CDR3 here is CASSNRERSNEQFF. In DNA form, the CDR3 reads TGTGCCAGCAGCAATCGGGAGCGTAGCAATGAGCAGTTCTTC.

The chain joins TRBV5-1 to TRBJ2-1; 12 nucleotides agree with TRBD2. The CDR3 totals 16 residues. V lost 5 bases to trimming and J lost 0 bases; unmatched junction nucleotides: 3. Germline loops: CDR1 SGHRS, CDR2 YFSETQ. The CDR3 reads CASRRLAGVSYNEQFF. CDR3 nucleotides: TGCGCCAGCAGACGACTAGCGGGAGTCTCCTACAATGAGCAGTTCTTC. The complete variable domain, with remaining parts taken from reference TRBV5-1 and TRBJ2-1, reads KAGVTQTPRYLIKTRGQQVTLSCSPISGHRSVSWYQQTPGQGLQFLFEYFSETQRNKGNFPGRFSGRQFSNSRSEMNVSTLELGDSALYLCASRRLAGVSYNEQFFGPGTRLTVL.

The genes are TRBV27 and TRBJ1-2; possible D gene TRBD1, 5 bases. The length of the CDR3 is 14 residues. Germline assignment: CDR1 MNHEY and CDR2 SMNVEV (reference sequence). The DNA for the CDR3 is TGTGGTCGAAGGGGAAGGGCTCCAAACTATGGCTACACCTTC. The encoded protein is CGRRGRAPNYGYTF.

This sequence joins TRBV9 and TRBJ2-3; 7 positions match TRBD2. Germline V gene data show CDR1 as SGDLS and CDR2 as YYNGEE. The CDR3 is 18 amino acids. The J segment lost 0 bases and the V segment lost 4 bases, leaving 14 bases of the junction unmatched. The CDR3 nucleotides read TGTGCCAGCAGCCCCCGGTTTGGCAGCGGGACGAGCACAGATACGCAGTATTTT. Residues: CASSPRFGSGTSTDTQYF.

V usage is TRBV7-2 and J usage is TRBJ1-1; D gene uncertain. V gave up 5 bases and J gave up 3 bases, with 7 bases separating them. The CDR3 covers 12 residues. The germline gives CDR1 SGHTA, CDR2 FQGNSA. CDR3: CASSHGYTEAFF. For the CDR3, the DNA is TGTGCCAGCAGCCACGGGTACACTGAAGCTTTCTTT.

The chain joins TRBV9 to TRBJ2-1; 10 bases fit TRBD2. Germline loops: CDR1 SGDLS, CDR2 YYNGEE. The CDR3 covers 15 residues. With 0 bases clipped from V and 8 bases from J, the junction kept 5 bases outside the gene matches. The CDR3 DNA reads as TGTGCCAGCAGCGTAGAAGCGGGAGGGCCCTATGAGCAGTTCTTC. Translation: CASSVEAGGPYEQFF.

The chain uses TRBV5-1 and TRBJ2-5, with D tentatively TRBD2 (5 bases). The CDR3 spans 15 residues. Germline V gene data show CDR1 as SGHRS and CDR2 as YFSETQ. V was clipped by 3 bases and J by 2 bases, with 14 bases between them. CDR3 sequence (DNA): TGCGCCAGCAGCTACGCAGACGGACTGCAAGAGACCCAGTACTTC. Translated: CASSYADGLQETQYF.

The chain is built from TRBV27 and TRBJ1-4; D remains unclear. The V and J ends lost 6 bases and 16 bases respectively, with 27 bases between them. This CDR3 has 15 residues. CDR1 MNHEY and CDR2 SMNVEV come from the germline V gene (reference sequence). CDR3: CASRSTHNGLLWWFF. The CDR3 DNA follows: TGTGCCAGCAGGTCCACCCACAATGGCCTCCTGTGGTGGTTTTTT.

The chain uses TRBV7-2 and TRBJ2-7; a possible D gene is TRBD1 (5 bases). This CDR3 is built from 14 residues. Germline loops: CDR1 SGHTA, CDR2 FQGNSA. Trimming took 3 bases from V and 6 from J, leaving 15 bases between them. The CDR3 DNA is TGTGCCAGCAGCTTTGACCTCAGGGTACGCGAGCAGTACTTC. This encodes CASSFDLRVREQYF.

The chain employs TRBV29-1 and TRBJ2-2, with 7 bases fitting TRBD1. Germline loops: CDR1 SQVTM, CDR2 ANQGSEA. The V gene end was trimmed by 4 bases and the J gene end by 3 bases; junction bases not matched to a gene: 5. This CDR3 region has 14 residues. The CDR3 DNA reads TGCAGCGTTGGGAGGCAGGGGGACACCGGGGAGCTGTTTTTT. This codes for CSVGRQGDTGELFF.

The J gene is TRBJ1-1, the V gene TRBV29-1; 10 bases agree with TRBD1. Trimming at V came to 7 bases and at J to 9 bases, leaving 8 bases not matched to a gene. CDR3 length: 12 residues. Looked up from germline, CDR1 is SQVTM and CDR2 is ANQGSEA. The CDR3 protein is CSGAGTGVKAFF. Here the CDR3 DNA reads TGCAGCGGAGCCGGGACAGGGGTTAAAGCTTTCTTT.

This sequence joins TRBV10-2 and TRBJ2-1; TRBD2 is a possible D gene (5 bases). The CDR3 length is 15 residues. Germline lookup yields CDR1 WSHSY and CDR2 SAAADI. The germline V and J ends were trimmed by 3 bases and 4 bases, with 13 bases remaining between them. This chain's CDR3 is CASSEWRTNYNEQFF. The DNA for the CDR3 is TGCGCCAGCAGTGAATGGAGGACGAATTACAATGAGCAGTTCTTC.

This chain links TRBV6-5 with TRBJ2-5; TRBD2 is a possible D gene (5 bases). This CDR3 comprises 14 residues. Germline values: CDR1 MNHEY, CDR2 SVGAGI. The V end was cut by 5 bases, the J end by 2 bases, with 12 bases between. CDR3 residues: CASSDWRLQETQYF. For the CDR3, the DNA is TGTGCCAGCAGTGACTGGAGGTTACAAGAGACCCAGTACTTC.